The T cell receptor beta chain under discussion was sequenced for a study of shared clonotypes between healthy human individuals. Only in-frame clones appear in the TCRdb table, and some are missing; sequencing was by immunoSEQ multiplex PCR. The profile shows 150,000 to 200,000 clones, roughly 93% of them singletons. The CDR3 contains 15 residues. Input material: naive CD4+ T cells sorted from blood. The subset: CD45RA+ positively selected. The J gene is TRBJ2-7, the V gene TRBV21-1; TRBD1, the table's D call, was not compared with the DNA. TRBV21-1 is a pseudogene locus. The sequence was collected from a woman aged 25 to 45 in good health. The CDR3 sequence: CASSRNQVNSYEQYF. The DNA of the CDR3 is TGTGCCAGCAGCCGCAACCAGGTTAATTCCTACGAGCAGTACTTC.